This T cell receptor (beta chain) was recovered during a study of blood T cell repertoires in COVID-19. Study information: COVID-19 samples from acute and convalescent phases originated in the United States, Italy and Spain.

Clones were read by immunoSEQ multiplex PCR, and TCRdb kept only the in-frame ones, dropping some. The profile shows under 150,000 clones, around 82% of them singletons. Germline values: CDR1 SGHRS, CDR2 YFSETQ. V dropped 0 bases and J dropped 7 bases, with 14 bases sitting between them. CDR3 length equals 15 residues. The clonotype originates from a man between 60 and 75 years old with acute or convalescent COVID-19. The specimen sequenced was peripheral blood. V and J are TRBV5-1 and TRBJ1-5; no firm D call. The CDR3 protein is CASSLGGQPRQPQHF. CDR3 DNA: TGCGCCAGCAGCTTGGGTGGGCAGCCCCGCCAGCCCCAGCATTTT.